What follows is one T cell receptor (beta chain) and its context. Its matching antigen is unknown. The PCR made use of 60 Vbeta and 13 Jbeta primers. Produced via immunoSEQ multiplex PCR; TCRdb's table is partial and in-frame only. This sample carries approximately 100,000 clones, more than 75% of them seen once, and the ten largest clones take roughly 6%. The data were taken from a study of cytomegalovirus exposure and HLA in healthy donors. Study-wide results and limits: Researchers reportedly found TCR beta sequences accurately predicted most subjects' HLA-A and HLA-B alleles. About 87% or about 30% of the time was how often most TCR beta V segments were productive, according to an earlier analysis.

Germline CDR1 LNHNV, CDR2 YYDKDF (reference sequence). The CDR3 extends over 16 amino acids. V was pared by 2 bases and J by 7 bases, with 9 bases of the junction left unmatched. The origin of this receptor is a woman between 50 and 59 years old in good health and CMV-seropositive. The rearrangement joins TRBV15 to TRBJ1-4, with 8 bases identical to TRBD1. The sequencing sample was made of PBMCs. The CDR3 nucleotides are TGTGCCACCAGCAGATTAATGGGTGGACAGGGTGAAAAACTGTTTTTT. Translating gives CATSRLMGGQGEKLFF.